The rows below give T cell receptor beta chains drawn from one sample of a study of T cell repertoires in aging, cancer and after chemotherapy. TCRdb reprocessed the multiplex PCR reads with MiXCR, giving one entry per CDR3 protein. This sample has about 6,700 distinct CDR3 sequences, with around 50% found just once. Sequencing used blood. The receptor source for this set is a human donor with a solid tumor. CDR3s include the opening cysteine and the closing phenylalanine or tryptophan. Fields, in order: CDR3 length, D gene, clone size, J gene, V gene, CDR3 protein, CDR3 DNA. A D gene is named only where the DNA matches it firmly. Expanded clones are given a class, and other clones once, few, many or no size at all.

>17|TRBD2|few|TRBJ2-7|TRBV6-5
CASSYRTSGSSSYEQYF
TGTGCCAGCAGTTACCGGACTAGCGGGAGTTCCTCCTACGAGCAGTACTTC
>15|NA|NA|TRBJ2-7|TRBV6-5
CASSRDFRGLDEQYF
TGTGCCAGCAGTCGGGACTTCCGGGGTTTGGACGAGCAGTACTTC
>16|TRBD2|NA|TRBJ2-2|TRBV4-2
CASSQDPGLATGELFF
TGTGCCAGCAGCCAAGATCCGGGACTAGCAACCGGGGAGCTGTTTTTT
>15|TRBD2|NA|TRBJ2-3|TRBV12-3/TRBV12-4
CASSLAGGFVDTQYF
TGTGCCAGCAGTCTAGCGGGGGGCTTTGTAGATACGCAGTATTTT
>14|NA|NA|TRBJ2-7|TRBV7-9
CASSFAGIPYEQYF
TGTGCCAGCAGCTTTGCGGGGATTCCCTACGAGCAGTACTTC
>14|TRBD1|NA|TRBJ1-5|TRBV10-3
CAISDGQGHQPQHF
TGTGCCATCAGTGACGGACAGGGGCATCAGCCCCAGCATTTT
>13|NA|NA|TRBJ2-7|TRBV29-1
CSGGYGGSYEQYF
TGCAGCGGGGGTTATGGGGGGTCCTACGAGCAGTACTTC
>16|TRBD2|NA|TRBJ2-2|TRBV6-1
CACTYSGLAGTGELFF
TGTGCCTGCACCTACTCAGGACTAGCGGGTACCGGGGAGCTGTTTTTT
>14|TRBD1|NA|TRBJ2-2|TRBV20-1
CSARGRGGTGELFF
TGCAGTGCCAGGGGGCGAGGGGGCACCGGGGAGCTGTTTTTT
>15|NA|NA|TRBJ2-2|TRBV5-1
CASSRTAGTTGELFF
TGCGCCAGCAGCCGGACGGCAGGGACCACCGGGGAGCTGTTTTTT
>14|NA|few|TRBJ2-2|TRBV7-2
CASSLVYRTGELFF
TGTGCCAGCAGCTTAGTTTATCGCACCGGGGAGCTGTTTTTT
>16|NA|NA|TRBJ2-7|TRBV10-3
CASSESMELGSYEQYF
TGCGCCAGCAGTGAGTCGATGGAGCTAGGCTCCTACGAGCAGTACTTC
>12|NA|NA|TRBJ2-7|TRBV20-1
CSARGTAYEQYF
TGCAGTGCTAGAGGGACAGCCTACGAGCAGTACTTC
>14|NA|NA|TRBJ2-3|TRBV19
CASSSTGLTDTQYF
TGTGCCAGTAGTTCGACAGGACTCACAGATACGCAGTATTTT
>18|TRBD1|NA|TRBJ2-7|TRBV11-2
CASSWSSSRDRVTYEQYF
TGTGCCAGCAGCTGGTCATCAAGCCGGGACAGGGTTACCTACGAGCAGTACTTC
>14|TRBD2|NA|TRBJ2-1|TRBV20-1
CSATTSGRLGEQFF
TGCAGTGCTACGACTAGCGGGAGACTCGGTGAGCAGTTCTTC
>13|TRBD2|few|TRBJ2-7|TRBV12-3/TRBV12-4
CASSLGLAGEQYF
TGTGCCAGCAGTTTAGGACTAGCAGGCGAGCAGTACTTC
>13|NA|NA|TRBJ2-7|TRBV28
CASSKGGVLVQYF
TGTGCCAGCAGTAAAGGGGGTGTTTTAGTGCAGTACTTC
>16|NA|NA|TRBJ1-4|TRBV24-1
CATSEPYRATNEKLFF
TGTGCCACCAGTGAACCTTACAGGGCAACTAATGAAAAACTGTTTTTT
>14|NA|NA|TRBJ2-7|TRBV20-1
CSASQPGISYEQYF
TGCAGTGCTAGCCAACCCGGAATCTCCTACGAGCAGTACTTC
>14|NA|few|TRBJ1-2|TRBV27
CASSSQGSLYGYTF
TGTGCCAGCAGTTCTCAGGGATCCCTCTATGGCTACACCTTC
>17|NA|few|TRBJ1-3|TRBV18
CASYDSRASDSGNTIYF
TGTGCCAGCTATGACTCCAGGGCCTCCGACTCTGGAAACACCATATATTTT
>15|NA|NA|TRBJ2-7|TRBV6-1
CASSEVGGSSYEQYF
TGTGCCAGCAGTGAAGTTGGGGGATCCTCCTACGAGCAGTACTTC